The next 9 T cell receptor beta chains were all read from a single sample in a study of persistence of HIV-infected CD4 T cells. Cells were stimulated with overlapping HIV-1 Gag 15-mer peptides. Sorted nonresponding memory CD4+ T cells were CD40L-negative, CD69-negative, CD45RO-high. These receptors' targets are unknown. The libraries were made with immunoSEQ version 4 in survey mode. The table came from immunoSEQ multiplex PCR; TCRdb's copy has only in-frame clones and leaves some out. Of roughly 60,000 clones listed, 70% to 75% are singletons. Sequencing used CD4+ T cells sorted from PBMCs after roughly 18-hour stimulation, obtained from a patient who received antiretroviral therapy. Source of these receptors: an adult man with HIV who was CMV-seropositive.

The chain recombines TRBV7-8 with TRBJ1-5, with D perhaps TRBD1 (5 bases). Germline lookup yields CDR1 SGHVS and CDR2 FQNEAQ. The germline V and J ends were trimmed by 6 bases and 0 bases, with 12 bases remaining between them. This CDR3 contains 15 residues. The CDR3 nucleotides are TGTGCCAGCAGTTCCTTGGGGGGTAGCAATCAGCCCCAGCATTTT. It encodes CASSSLGGSNQPQHF.

This chain joins TRBV21-1 and TRBJ1-2. TRBV21-1 is marked as a pseudogene. There are 18 residues in the CDR3. In DNA, the CDR3 is TGTGCCAGCAGCAAAGATGGGGCAGGACCAGAGCGGGACTATGGCTACACCTTC. Protein: CASSKDGAGPERDYGYTF.

This chain joins TRBV28 and TRBJ1-4, with TRBD1 matching over 7 bases. Germline lookup yields CDR1 MDHEN and CDR2 SYDVKM. CDR3 size: 14 residues. Trimming at V came to 4 bases and at J to 7 bases, leaving 6 bases not matched to a gene. The CDR3 nucleotides read TGTGCCAGCAGTTCTCCGGGACAGAGTGAAAAACTGTTTTTT. Its protein product is CASSSPGQSEKLFF.

The chain's CDR3 is CASSSQGNSGNTIYF. The CDR3 DNA reads as TGTGCCAGCTCATCACAGGGGAACTCTGGAAACACCATATATTTT. V gene TRBV18 combines with J gene TRBJ1-3; 7 nucleotides match TRBD1. The CDR3 runs 15 residues. J lost 0 bases, V lost 5 bases, and 4 bases had no gene match. Germline-derived CDR1 and CDR2 are KGHSH and LQKENI.

This clone appeared a few times. The gene calls are TRBV30 and TRBJ1-2; no clear D. V lost 1 base, J lost 7 bases, and 10 bases lay in between. This CDR3 has 12 amino acids. Per germline, CDR1 GTSNPN and CDR2 SVGIG (reference sequence). The CDR3 bases are TGTGCCTGGAGTGCCCCCACGAGTGGCTACACCTTC. Residues: CAWSAPTSGYTF.

This rearrangement joins TRBV19 to TRBJ1-5; D remains unclear. V lost 2 bases and J lost 7, with 6 bases in between. This CDR3 is built from 12 residues. Germline V gives CDR1 LNHDA, CDR2 SQIVND (reference sequence). The DNA of the CDR3 is TGTGCCAGTAGTATAAGTAGGCAGCCCCAGCATTTT. Translating it yields CASSISRQPQHF.

V gene TRBV2 combines with J gene TRBJ2-7, with 7 bases fitting TRBD1. CDR3 length: 13 residues. With V trimmed by 7 bases and J by 1 base, 4 bases remained unmatched. Germline lookup yields CDR1 SNHLY and CDR2 FYNNEI. The CDR3: CASNSGQSYEQYF. CDR3 DNA sequence: TGTGCCAGCAACTCGGGACAGTCCTACGAGCAGTACTTC.

This chain uses TRBV10-3 with TRBJ2-1, with 9 bases that match TRBD1. Trimming took 8 bases from V and 7 from J; bases not matched to a gene: 0. There are 11 residues in the CDR3. Germline lookup yields CDR1 ENHRY and CDR2 SYGVKD. The CDR3 here is CAIGTGNEQFF. The CDR3 DNA is TGTGCCATCGGGACAGGGAATGAGCAGTTCTTC.

The chain links TRBV11-3 to TRBJ1-1; unclear D gene. Trimming removed 6 bases from V and 4 bases from J, with 15 bases in between. Germline CDR1 reads SGHNT; CDR2 reads YENEEA. The CDR3 runs 14 residues. For the CDR3, the DNA is TGTGCCAGCAGTTCTACGAGCAGTGGCACTGAAGCTTTCTTT. Its translation is CASSSTSSGTEAFF.